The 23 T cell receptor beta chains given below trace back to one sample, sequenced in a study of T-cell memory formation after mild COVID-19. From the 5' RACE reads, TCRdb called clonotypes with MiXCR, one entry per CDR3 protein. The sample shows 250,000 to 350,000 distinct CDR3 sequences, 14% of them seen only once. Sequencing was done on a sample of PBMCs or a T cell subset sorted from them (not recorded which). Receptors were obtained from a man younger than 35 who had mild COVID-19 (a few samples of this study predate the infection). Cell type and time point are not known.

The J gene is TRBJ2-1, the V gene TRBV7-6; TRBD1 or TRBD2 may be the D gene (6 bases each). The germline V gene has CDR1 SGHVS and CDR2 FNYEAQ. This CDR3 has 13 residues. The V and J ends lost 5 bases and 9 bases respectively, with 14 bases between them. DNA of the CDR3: TGTGCCAGCAGCCTAGGGGGGAGAGGTGAGCAGTTCTTC. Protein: CASSLGGRGEQFF.

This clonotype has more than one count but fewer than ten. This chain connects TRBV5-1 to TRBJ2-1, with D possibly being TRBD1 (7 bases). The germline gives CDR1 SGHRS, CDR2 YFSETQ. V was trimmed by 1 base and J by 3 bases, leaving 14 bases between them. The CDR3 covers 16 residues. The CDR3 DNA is TGCGCCAGCAGCTTGATGTCGGGGGACAGCTACAATGAGCAGTTCTTC. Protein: CASSLMSGDSYNEQFF.

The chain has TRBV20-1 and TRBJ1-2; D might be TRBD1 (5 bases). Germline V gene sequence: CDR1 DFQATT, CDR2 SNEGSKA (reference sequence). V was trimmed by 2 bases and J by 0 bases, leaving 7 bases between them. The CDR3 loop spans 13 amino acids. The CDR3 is CSARSGANYGYTF. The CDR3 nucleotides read TGCAGTGCTAGATCGGGGGCTAACTATGGCTACACCTTC.

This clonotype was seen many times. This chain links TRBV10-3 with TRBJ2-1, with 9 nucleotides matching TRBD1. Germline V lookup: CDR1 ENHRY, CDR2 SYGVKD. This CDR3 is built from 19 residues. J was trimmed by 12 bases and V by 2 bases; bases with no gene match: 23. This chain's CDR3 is CAISETSKWDRAGFLWQFF. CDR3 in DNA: TGTGCCATCAGTGAGACATCCAAGTGGGACAGGGCTGGGTTTCTTTGGCAGTTCTTC.

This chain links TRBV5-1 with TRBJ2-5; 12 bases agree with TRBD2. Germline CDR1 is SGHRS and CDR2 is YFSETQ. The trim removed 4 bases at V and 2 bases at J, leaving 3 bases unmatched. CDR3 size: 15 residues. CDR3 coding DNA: TGCGCCAGCAGCATGACTAGCGGGGGACAAGAGACCCAGTACTTC. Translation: CASSMTSGGQETQYF.

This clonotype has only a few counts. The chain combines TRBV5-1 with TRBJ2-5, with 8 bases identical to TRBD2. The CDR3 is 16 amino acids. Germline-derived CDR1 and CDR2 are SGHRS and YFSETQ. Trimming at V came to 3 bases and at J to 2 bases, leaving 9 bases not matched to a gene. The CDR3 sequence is CASSSGAGALQETQYF. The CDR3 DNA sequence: TGCGCCAGCAGCTCAGGAGCGGGGGCACTACAAGAGACCCAGTACTTC.

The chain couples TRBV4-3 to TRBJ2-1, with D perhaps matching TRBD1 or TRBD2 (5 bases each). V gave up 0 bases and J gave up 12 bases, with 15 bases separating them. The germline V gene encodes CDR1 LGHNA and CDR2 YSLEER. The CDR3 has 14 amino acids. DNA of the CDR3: TGCGCCAGCAGCCAAGATCGGGGCCCTGGGGGGCAGTTCTTC. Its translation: CASSQDRGPGGQFF.

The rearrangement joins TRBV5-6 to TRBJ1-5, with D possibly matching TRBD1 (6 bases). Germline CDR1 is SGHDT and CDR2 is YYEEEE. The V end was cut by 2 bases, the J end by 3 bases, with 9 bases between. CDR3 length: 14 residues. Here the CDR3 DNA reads TGTGCCAGCAGCTTCCGGGGGCCCAATCAGCCCCAGCATTTT. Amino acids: CASSFRGPNQPQHF.

CDR3 nucleotides: TGTGCCAGCAGCGGGACGGAGAAGCTCTACGAGCAGTACGTC. It translates to CASSGTEKLYEQYV. J is TRBJ2-7 and V is TRBV5-6; possibly TRBD1 or TRBD2 for D (5 bases each). The CDR3 extends over 14 amino acids. Trimming removed 4 bases from V and 3 bases from J, with 14 bases in between. Germline values: CDR1 SGHDT, CDR2 YYEEEE.

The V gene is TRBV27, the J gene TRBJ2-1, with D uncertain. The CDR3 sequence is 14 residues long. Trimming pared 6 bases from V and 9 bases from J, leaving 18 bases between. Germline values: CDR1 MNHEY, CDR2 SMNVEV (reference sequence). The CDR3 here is CASRPMTEIPEQFF. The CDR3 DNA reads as TGTGCCAGCAGACCTATGACGGAGATCCCTGAGCAGTTCTTC.

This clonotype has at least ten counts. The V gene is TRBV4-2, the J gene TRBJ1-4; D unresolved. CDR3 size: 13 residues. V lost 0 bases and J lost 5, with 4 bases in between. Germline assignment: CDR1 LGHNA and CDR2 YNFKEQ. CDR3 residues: CASSQDRNEKLFF. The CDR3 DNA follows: TGTGCCAGCAGCCAAGACAGAAATGAAAAACTGTTTTTT.

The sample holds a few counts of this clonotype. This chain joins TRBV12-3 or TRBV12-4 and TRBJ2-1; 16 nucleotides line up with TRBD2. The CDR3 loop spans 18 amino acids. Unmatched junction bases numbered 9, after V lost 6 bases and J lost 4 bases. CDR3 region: CASSTGTSGGAEYNEQFF. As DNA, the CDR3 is TGTGCCAGCAGCACCGGGACTAGCGGGGGGGCGGAGTACAATGAGCAGTTCTTC.

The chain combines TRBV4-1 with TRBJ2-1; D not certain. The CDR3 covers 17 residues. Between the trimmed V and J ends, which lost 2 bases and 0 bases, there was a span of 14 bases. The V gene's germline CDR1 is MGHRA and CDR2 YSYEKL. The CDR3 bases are TGCGCCAGCAGCCAATGGGTAACGGGTGGCTCCTACAATGAGCAGTTCTTC. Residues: CASSQWVTGGSYNEQFF.

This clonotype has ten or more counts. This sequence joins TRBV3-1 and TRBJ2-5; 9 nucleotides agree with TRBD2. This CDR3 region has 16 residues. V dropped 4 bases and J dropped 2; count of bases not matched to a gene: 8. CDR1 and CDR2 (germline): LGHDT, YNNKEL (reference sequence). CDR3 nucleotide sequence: TGTGCCAGCAGCCCAGGGAGCGGGGGGTCGCAAGAGACCCAGTACTTC. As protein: CASSPGSGGSQETQYF.

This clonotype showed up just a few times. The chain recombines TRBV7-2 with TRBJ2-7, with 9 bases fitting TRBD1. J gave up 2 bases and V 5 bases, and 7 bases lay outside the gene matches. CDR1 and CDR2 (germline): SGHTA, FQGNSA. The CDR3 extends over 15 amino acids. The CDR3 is CASSIGTGITYEQYF. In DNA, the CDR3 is TGTGCCAGCAGCATCGGGACAGGGATCACCTACGAGCAGTACTTC.

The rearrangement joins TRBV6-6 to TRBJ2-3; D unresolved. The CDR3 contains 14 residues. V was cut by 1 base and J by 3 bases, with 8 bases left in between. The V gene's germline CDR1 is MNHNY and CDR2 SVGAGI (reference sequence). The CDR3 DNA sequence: TGTGCCAGCAGTTACTGGAGCGTGACAGATACGCAGTATTTT. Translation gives CASSYWSVTDTQYF.

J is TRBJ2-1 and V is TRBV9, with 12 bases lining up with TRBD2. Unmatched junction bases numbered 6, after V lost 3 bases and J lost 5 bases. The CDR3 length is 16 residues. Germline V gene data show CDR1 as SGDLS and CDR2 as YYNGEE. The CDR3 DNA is TGTGCCAGCAGCGGAAAATGGACTAGCGGGGACAATGAGCAGTTCTTC. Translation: CASSGKWTSGDNEQFF.

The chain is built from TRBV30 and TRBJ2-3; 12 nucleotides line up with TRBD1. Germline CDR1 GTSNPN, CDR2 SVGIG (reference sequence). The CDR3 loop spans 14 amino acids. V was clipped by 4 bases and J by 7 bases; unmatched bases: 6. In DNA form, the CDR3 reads TGTGCCTGGATCGGGACAGGGGGCGCGAATACGCAGTATTTT. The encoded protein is CAWIGTGGANTQYF. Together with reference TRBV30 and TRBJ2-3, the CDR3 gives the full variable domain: SQTIHQWPATLVQPVGSPLSLECTVEGTSNPNLYWYRQAAGRGLQLLFYSVGIGQISSEVPQNLSASRPQDRQFILSSKKLLLSDSGFYLCAWIGTGGANTQYFGPGTRLTVL.

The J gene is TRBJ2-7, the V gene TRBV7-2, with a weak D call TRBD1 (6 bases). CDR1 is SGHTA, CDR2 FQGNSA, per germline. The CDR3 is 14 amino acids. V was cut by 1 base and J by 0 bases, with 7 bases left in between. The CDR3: CASSLEDSSYEQYV. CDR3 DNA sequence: TGTGCCAGCAGCTTAGAGGACAGCTCCTACGAGCAGTACGTC.

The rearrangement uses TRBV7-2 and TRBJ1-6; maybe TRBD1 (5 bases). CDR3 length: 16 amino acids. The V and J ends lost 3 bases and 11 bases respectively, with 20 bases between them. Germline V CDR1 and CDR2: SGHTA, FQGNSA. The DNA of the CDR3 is TGTGCCAGCAGCTTTCCACCGGGACGAAGAATCGCACCCCTCCACTTT. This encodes CASSFPPGRRIAPLHF. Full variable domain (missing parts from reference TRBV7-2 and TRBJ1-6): GAGVSQSPSNKVTEKGKDVELRCDPISGHTALYWYRQSLGQGLEFLIYFQGNSAPDKSGLPSDRFSAERTGGSVSTLTIQRTQQEDSAVYLCASSFPPGRRIAPLHFGNGTRLTVT.

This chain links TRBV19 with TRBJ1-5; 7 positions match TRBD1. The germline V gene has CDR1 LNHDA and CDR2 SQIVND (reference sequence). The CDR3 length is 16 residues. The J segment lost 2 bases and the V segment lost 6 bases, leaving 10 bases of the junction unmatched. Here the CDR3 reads CASRDETGLGNQPQHF. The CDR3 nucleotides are TGTGCCAGTAGAGATGAGACAGGGCTTGGCAATCAGCCCCAGCATTTT.

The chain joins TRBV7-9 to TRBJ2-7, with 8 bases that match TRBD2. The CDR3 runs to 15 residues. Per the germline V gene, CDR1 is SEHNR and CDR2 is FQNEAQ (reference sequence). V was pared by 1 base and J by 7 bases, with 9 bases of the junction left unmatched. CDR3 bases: TGTGCCAGCAGCTTAGTGGGACTAGGGCTCGGTGAGCAGTACTTC. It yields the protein CASSLVGLGLGEQYF.

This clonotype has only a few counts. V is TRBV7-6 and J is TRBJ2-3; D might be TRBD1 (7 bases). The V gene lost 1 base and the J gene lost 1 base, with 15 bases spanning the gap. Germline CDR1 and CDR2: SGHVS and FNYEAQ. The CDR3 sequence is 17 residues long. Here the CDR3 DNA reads TGTGCCAGCAGCTTAGGAGGGGGGACAGTCCGCACAGATACGCAGTATTTT. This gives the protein CASSLGGGTVRTDTQYF.